This TCR beta chain was obtained from a study of T cell repertoires in cytomegalovirus infection. At the level of the study: Recently described HLA-C-restricted plus well-studied HLA-B-restricted CMV epitopes were used. Study results and limitations: Carriage of CMV together with the relevant HLA was identifiable through cumulative public TCR beta family frequency. In two of eight donors, the top clonotype was HLA-C-restricted CMV-specific.

There are 14 residues in the CDR3. The germline gives CDR1 MDHEN, CDR2 SYDVKM. Trimming took off 5 bases at V and 2 bases at J, with 11 bases between the two ends. As regards this clonotype: Its antigen is undetermined.

TCRdb re-analysed the reads in MiXCR, keeping a single row per CDR3 protein. The data hold about 740,000 distinct CDR3 sequences, with about 30% observed a single time. The chain uses TRBV28 and TRBJ2-3; D is perhaps TRBD2 (5 bases). Sequencing used cultured PBMCs, obtained from culture after CMV antigen stimulation. This clonotype originated in a human donor in good health (CMV status not recorded). Some clones in this sample may be carry-over from other donors' samples. The CDR3 DNA reads as TGTGCCAGCAGTGGTGAGAGGGTCACAGATACGCAGTATTTT. Its translation is CASSGERVTDTQYF.